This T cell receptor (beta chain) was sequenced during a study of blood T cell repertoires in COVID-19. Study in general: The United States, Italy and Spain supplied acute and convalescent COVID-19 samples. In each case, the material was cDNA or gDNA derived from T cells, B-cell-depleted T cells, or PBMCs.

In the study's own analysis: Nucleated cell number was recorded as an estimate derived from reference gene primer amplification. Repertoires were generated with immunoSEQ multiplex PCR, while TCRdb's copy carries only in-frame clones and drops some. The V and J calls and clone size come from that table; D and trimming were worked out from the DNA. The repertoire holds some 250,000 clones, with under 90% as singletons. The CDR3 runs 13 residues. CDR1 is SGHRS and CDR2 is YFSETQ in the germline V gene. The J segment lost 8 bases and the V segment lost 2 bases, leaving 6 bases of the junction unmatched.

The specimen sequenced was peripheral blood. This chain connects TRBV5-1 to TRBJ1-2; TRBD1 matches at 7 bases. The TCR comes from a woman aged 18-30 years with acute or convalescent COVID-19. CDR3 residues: CASSFGDRPGYTF. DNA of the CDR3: TGCGCCAGCAGCTTTGGGGACAGACCAGGCTACACCTTC.